This is a list of T cell receptor beta chains from one sample in a study of blood T cells in healthy people across ages. TCRdb reprocessed the 5' RACE reads with MiXCR, giving one entry per CDR3 protein. The table has about 800,000 distinct CDR3 sequences, roughly 60% seen once. The specimen was blood. The receptors stem from a man in his thirties or forties in good health. Each CDR3 is given with its conserved first and last residue. The D gene is left open where the match is weak. Only part of the rows carry a size: once, few, many, or a class if the clone is expanded.

clone_size j_call v_call d_call cdr3_nt cdr3_aa
. TRBJ1-5 TRBV6-6 . TGTGCCAGCAGGGAGCCGGGTCTCAATCAGCCCCAGCATTTT CASREPGLNQPQHF
. TRBJ2-7 TRBV4-3 . TGCGCCAGCAGCCAAGACGGAGACTACGAGCAGTACTTC CASSQDGDYEQYF
. TRBJ2-5 TRBV15 . TGTGCCACCAGCAATGGGGAACAAGAGACCCAGTACTTC CATSNGEQETQYF
. TRBJ1-2 TRBV7-9 . TGTGCCAGCAGCTTAACGAGGGAAGGGGGATATGGCTACACCTTC CASSLTREGGYGYTF
. TRBJ2-5 TRBV29-1 TRBD2 TGCAGCGTTGTCTTGCGGGGGGAGGCAATCCAAGAGACCCAGTACTTC CSVVLRGEAIQETQYF
. TRBJ1-2 TRBV2 TRBD1 TGTGCCAGCAGATGGACAGGGGACCACTACACCTTC CASRWTGDHYTF
. TRBJ1-2 TRBV20-1 . TGCAGTGTAGGGGGGTCGGCTAACTATGGCTACACCTTC CSVGGSANYGYTF
few TRBJ2-3 TRBV4-2 . TGTGCCAGCAGCCAAGCCGGGTACCCAGATACGCAGTATTTT CASSQAGYPDTQYF
. TRBJ2-7 TRBV27 TRBD1 TGTGCCAGCAGTTTAGGGCAGGGGGTCTCATACGAGCAGTACTTC CASSLGQGVSYEQYF
. TRBJ2-1 TRBV7-2 . TGTGCCAGCAGCTTATTAACCCGGGACGTCGGCAATGAGCAGTTCTTC CASSLLTRDVGNEQFF
few TRBJ2-7 TRBV29-1 . TGCAGCGTACGACAGGTCCTATCCTACGAGCAGTACTTC CSVRQVLSYEQYF
. TRBJ2-7 TRBV12-3/TRBV12-4 . TGTGTCAGCAGCCTAACCCAGACAGTTTCCTACGAGCAGTACTTC CVSSLTQTVSYEQYF
. TRBJ2-4 TRBV7-2 TRBD2 TGTGCCAGCAGCTTCCGGGGTAGCGGGAGCGAAGGAAACATTCAGTACTTC CASSFRGSGSEGNIQYF
. TRBJ1-5 TRBV4-2 . TGTGCCAGCAGCCAAGAAGGCGGGGCTCTTAATCAGCCCCAGCATTTT CASSQEGGALNQPQHF
. TRBJ1-5 TRBV28 TRBD1 TGTGCCAGCAGTTTGGGACAGGGGGCAGAACAGCCCCAGCATTTT CASSLGQGAEQPQHF
. TRBJ2-3 TRBV20-1 . TGCAGTGCTAGAGATATACTAGCAGCGACGCAGTATTTT CSARDILAATQYF
once TRBJ2-3 TRBV4-3 . TGCGCCAGCAGCCAAGATCCGCGGGGCGGACGAGATACGCAGTATTTT CASSQDPRGGRDTQYF
. TRBJ1-2 TRBV20-1 . TGCAGTGCCCCAAAGTTGGGGGGCGCAGCCTATGGCTACACCTTC CSAPKLGGAAYGYTF
few TRBJ2-7 TRBV9 TRBD2 TGTGCCAGCAGCGTCTCCGGGACTAGCGGGATGGGTGAGCAGTACTTC CASSVSGTSGMGEQYF
. TRBJ1-2 TRBV6-6 TRBD1 TGTGCCAGCAGTTCCGGGGACAGGGGTTCTGGCTACACCTTC CASSSGDRGSGYTF
once TRBJ2-3 TRBV29-1 . TGCAGCGGAGCCACAGATACGCAGTATTTT CSGATDTQYF
. TRBJ1-4 TRBV5-1 . TGCGCCAGCAGCACCGCGGCGGGGGACAAACTGTTTTTT CASSTAAGDKLFF
few TRBJ1-1 TRBV6-6 . TGTGCCAGCAAAATTAGGAACACTGAAGCTTTCTTT CASKIRNTEAFF
. TRBJ2-3 TRBV20-1 . TGCAGTGCCTCACTAGCCCCCAAGTCAGATACGCAGTATTTT CSASLAPKSDTQYF
. TRBJ2-3 TRBV29-1 . TGCAGCGTTGAAGGGGAGGGGGCGAGTGTAACAGATACGCAGTATTTT CSVEGEGASVTDTQYF
. TRBJ2-7 TRBV7-2 . TGTGCCAGCAGCTTCGCACCCGGGTCCCCCTACGAGCAGTACTTC CASSFAPGSPYEQYF
. TRBJ2-7 TRBV20-1 . TGCAGTGCTCGGAGTAGGGAGGCCTACGAGCAGTACTTC CSARSREAYEQYF
. TRBJ2-5 TRBV10-3 TRBD2 TGTGCCTCGAGATCACTCCTAGCGGGGGGTAAAGAGACCCAGTACTTC CASRSLLAGGKETQYF
few TRBJ2-3 TRBV20-1 . TGCAGTGCGAGGCCGGGCGCGGATACGCAGTATTTT CSARPGADTQYF
. TRBJ2-1 TRBV27 . TGTGCCAGCAGTTTAGGTGGTTTGGGCAATGAGCAGTTCTTC CASSLGGLGNEQFF
few TRBJ2-5 TRBV29-1 . TGCAGCGTTGCAGAAACCAAAGAGACCCAGTACTTC CSVAETKETQYF
. TRBJ2-5 TRBV11-2 . TGTGCCAGCAGCTATGGGGCGGGCGAGACCCAGTACTTC CASSYGAGETQYF
. TRBJ1-1 TRBV29-1 . TGCAGCGTTAAGGAGGGGGGAAACACTGAAGCTTTCTTT CSVKEGGNTEAFF
. TRBJ2-4 TRBV5-6 . TGTGCCAGCAGCTCATCACCCGGGAGTGAGCAGTACTTC CASSSSPGSEQYF
. TRBJ1-2 TRBV6-2/TRBV6-3 . TGTGCCAGCAGTTACGGAGGACGAGGCTATGGCTACACCTTC CASSYGGRGYGYTF
once TRBJ2-3 TRBV5-1 TRBD2 TGCGCCAGCAGCGAACGGGAGGGGGCAGATACGCAGTATTTT CASSEREGADTQYF
few TRBJ1-6 TRBV6-5 . TGTGCCAGCAGTTACTCCACCTCCTATAATTCACCCCTCCACTTT CASSYSTSYNSPLHF
. TRBJ2-1 TRBV20-1 . TGCAGTGCTGAGGGTAACAATGAGCAGTTCTTC CSAEGNNEQFF
few TRBJ2-6 TRBV28 . TGTGCCAGCAGCCACGCCAACGTCCTGACTTTC CASSHANVLTF
. TRBJ1-6 TRBV4-2 . TGTGCCAGCAGCCAATCCAGGGGACGATCACCCCTCCACTTT CASSQSRGRSPLHF
few TRBJ2-1 TRBV15 TRBD2 TGTGCCACCAGCAAGAGGACTAGCGGGCAGAATGAGCAGTTCTTC CATSKRTSGQNEQFF
few TRBJ2-7 TRBV15 . TGTGCCACCAGCAGAGGGGACGACTCCTACGAGCAGTACTTC CATSRGDDSYEQYF
few TRBJ2-1 TRBV12-3/TRBV12-4 TRBD2 TGTGCCAGCAGTTCAGGGACTAGCGGGCAATACAATGAGCAGTTCTTC CASSSGTSGQYNEQFF
. TRBJ2-7 TRBV7-2 . TGTGCCAGCAGCCCGCGGACAGGTCGGGGGGAGCAGTACTTC CASSPRTGRGEQYF
few TRBJ2-5 TRBV3-1 TRBD2 TGTGCCAGCAGCCAAGAACCGGGACTAGAGAAAGAGACCCAGTACTTC CASSQEPGLEKETQYF
. TRBJ2-7 TRBV27 . TGTGCCAGCAGGGGAAGCCTAGCGAACTACGAGCAGTACTTC CASRGSLANYEQYF
. TRBJ2-3 TRBV6-2/TRBV6-3 . TGTGCCAGCAAAGACAGAGGAACCACAGATACGCAGTATTTT CASKDRGTTDTQYF
few TRBJ2-1 TRBV5-1 . TGCGCCAGCAGCTCCCTAGGTGGGGGTAGCTACCATGAGCAGTTCTTC CASSSLGGGSYHEQFF
. TRBJ1-5 TRBV25-1 . TGTGCCAGCAGTGGAAAAGGGTTCGGTCAGCCCCAGCATTTT CASSGKGFGQPQHF
once TRBJ1-1 TRBV28 . TGTGCCAGCAGTTTGGGGGACCGGTGGGCCGGGACTGAAGCTTTCTTT CASSLGDRWAGTEAFF
. TRBJ2-2 TRBV15 . TGTGCCACCAGCAGAGATGAGGTCGGGGAGCTGTTTTTT CATSRDEVGELFF
. TRBJ2-1 TRBV5-1 . TGCGCCAGCAGCTTCAACGGGAGTCCCTACAATGAGCAGTTCTTC CASSFNGSPYNEQFF
. TRBJ1-1 TRBV5-1 TRBD1 TGCGCCAGCAGCTTGGGGTGGGACAGGGGGTTTGGCACTGAAGCTTTCTTT CASSLGWDRGFGTEAFF
. TRBJ1-2 TRBV7-9 . TGTGCCAGCACCCTCTACGGATTGGGGAGCACTAACTATGGCTACACCTTC CASTLYGLGSTNYGYTF
few TRBJ2-1 TRBV5-1 . TGCGCCAGCAGCTTGTCAGGGTTGTATGAGCAGTTCTTC CASSLSGLYEQFF
. TRBJ2-1 TRBV10-3 TRBD2 TGTGCCATCAGTGAGTCGGGGACTAATATCGCTTACAATGAGCAGTTCTTC CAISESGTNIAYNEQFF
. TRBJ1-1 TRBV20-1 . TGCAGTGCTAGATTGGGCTTTAACAGGGTCCTTGAGACTGAAGCTTTCTTT CSARLGFNRVLETEAFF
. TRBJ2-5 TRBV5-1 . TGCGCCAGCAGCTTGGCCAACGCGCGGGGGACCCAGTACTTC CASSLANARGTQYF
few TRBJ2-5 TRBV20-1 TRBD1 TGCAGTTCCTCGACAGGGCACCAAGAGACCCAGTACTTC CSSSTGHQETQYF